This passage covers 5 T cell receptor beta chains from one sample sequenced in a study of cytomegalovirus exposure and HLA in healthy donors. It was with 60 Vbeta and 13 Jbeta primers that the PCR ran. Data came from immunoSEQ multiplex PCR; TCRdb stores just in-frame clones and leaves some out. The sample has about 160,000 clones, more than 60% seen once. The specimen sequenced was PBMCs. The receptor source for this set is a woman aged 50 to 60 in good health and CMV-seropositive.

The V call is TRBV5-1, the J call TRBJ1-2; TRBD1 agrees at 7 bases. The CDR3 totals 15 residues. Germline V gene lookup returns CDR1 SGHRS and CDR2 YFSETQ. J gave up 4 bases and V 0 bases, and 6 bases lay outside the gene matches. CDR3 sequence (DNA): TGCGCCAGCAGCTTGGACAGGGGACGGGCCTATGGCTACACCTTC. It codes for CASSLDRGRAYGYTF. Combining the CDR3 with reference TRBV5-1 and TRBJ1-2 gives the whole variable domain KAGVTQTPRYLIKTRGQQVTLSCSPISGHRSVSWYQQTPGQGLQFLFEYFSETQRNKGNFPGRFSGRQFSNSRSEMNVSTLELGDSALYLCASSLDRGRAYGYTFGSGTRLTVV.

J is TRBJ1-1 and V is TRBV9; D unresolved. Germline loops: CDR1 SGDLS, CDR2 YYNGEE. This CDR3 has 15 amino acids. Trimming pared 4 bases from V and 3 bases from J, leaving 16 bases between. The chain's CDR3 is CASSWVRGYDTEAFF. The DNA for the CDR3 is TGTGCCAGCAGCTGGGTACGGGGATATGACACTGAAGCTTTCTTT.

V and J are TRBV14 and TRBJ2-1; D is unresolved. The CDR3 has 12 amino acids. Per the germline V gene, CDR1 is SGHDN and CDR2 is FVKESK. The germline V and J ends were trimmed by 4 bases and 6 bases, with 7 bases remaining between them. CDR3 region: CASSPVRNEQFF. For the CDR3, the DNA is TGTGCCAGCAGCCCCGTCCGCAATGAGCAGTTCTTC.

The chain links TRBV2 to TRBJ1-2; D gene unclear. The CDR3 contains 13 residues. V was clipped by 1 base and J by 8 bases, with 11 bases between them. CDR1 SNHLY and CDR2 FYNNEI come from the germline V gene. The CDR3 nucleotides are TGTGCCAGCAGTGAAGGGGTCACTATCGGCTACACCTTC. This translates into CASSEGVTIGYTF.

The chain employs TRBV25-1 and TRBJ2-7; a weak D match, TRBD1 (6 bases). The V and J ends lost 1 base and 7 bases respectively, with 14 bases between them. CDR1 MGHDK and CDR2 SYGVNS come from the germline V gene. This CDR3 spans 14 amino acids. The CDR3 loop is CASSESGELREQYF. CDR3 DNA sequence: TGTGCCAGCAGTGAATCAGGGGAGTTGAGGGAGCAGTACTTC.